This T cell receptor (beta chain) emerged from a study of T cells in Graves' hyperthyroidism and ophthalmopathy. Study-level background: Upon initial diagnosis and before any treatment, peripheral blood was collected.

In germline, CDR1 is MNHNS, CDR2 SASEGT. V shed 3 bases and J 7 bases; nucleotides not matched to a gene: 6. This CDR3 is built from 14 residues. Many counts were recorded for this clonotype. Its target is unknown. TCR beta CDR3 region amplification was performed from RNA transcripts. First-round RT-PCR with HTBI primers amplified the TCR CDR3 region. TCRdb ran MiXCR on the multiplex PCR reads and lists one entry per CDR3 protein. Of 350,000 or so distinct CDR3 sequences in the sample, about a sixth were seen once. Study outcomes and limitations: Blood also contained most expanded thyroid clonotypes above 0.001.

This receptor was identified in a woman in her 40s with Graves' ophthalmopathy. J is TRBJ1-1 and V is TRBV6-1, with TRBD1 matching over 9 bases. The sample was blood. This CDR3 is CASSDVQGAVEAFF. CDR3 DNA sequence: TGTGCCAGCAGTGACGTACAGGGGGCAGTTGAAGCTTTCTTT.